A single sample is the source of the 23 T cell receptor beta chains below, sequenced in a study of blood T cell repertoires in COVID-19. This table comes from immunoSEQ multiplex PCR, and its TCRdb copy is limited to in-frame clones, with some not included. The table lists some 200,000 clones, about nine tenths of them singletons. The sequenced material came from PBMCs or T cells enriched from blood (not recorded which). These receptors were collected from a woman in her late teens or twenties who had recovered from COVID-19.

The rearrangement links TRBV10-3 to TRBJ2-5; 11 bases match TRBD2. The CDR3 spans 15 residues. V dropped 0 bases and J dropped 5; count of bases not matched to a gene: 2. Germline-derived CDR1 and CDR2 are ENHRY and SYGVKD. Written as DNA, the CDR3 is TGTGCCATCAGTGAGTCCCCTAGCGGGAGGGAGACCCAGTACTTC. Encoded protein: CAISESPSGRETQYF.

The CDR3 is CASSSGIRNEQFF. The CDR3 DNA reads TGTGCCAGCAGTAGCGGGATACGAAATGAGCAGTTCTTC. The chain employs TRBV6-5 and TRBJ2-1; 7 nucleotides match TRBD2. V shed 5 bases, J shed 7 bases, and the junction held 5 bases outside the gene matches. From germline, CDR1 is MNHEY and CDR2 SVGAGI. This CDR3 is built from 13 residues.

The chain recombines TRBV23-1 with TRBJ2-6; the D gene is possibly TRBD1 (5 bases). TRBV23-1 is classed as an ORF, of uncertain function. V was trimmed by 6 bases and J by 0 bases, leaving 12 bases between them. The CDR3 runs to 16 residues. The CDR3 loop is CASRPRQFSGANVLTF. The DNA of the CDR3 is TGCGCCAGCAGACCGAGACAGTTCTCTGGGGCCAACGTCCTGACTTTC.

The chain combines TRBV5-4 with TRBJ1-2; D gene unclear. CDR3 length: 12 residues. Trimming took 0 bases from V and 5 from J, leaving 5 bases between them. CDR1 and CDR2 from the germline V gene are SGHNT and YYREEE (reference sequence). CDR3: CASSLDSYGYTF. CDR3 nucleotide sequence: TGTGCCAGCAGCTTGGACAGTTATGGCTACACCTTC.

This clone turned up a few times. The CDR3 is CSGRGTYEQYF. CDR3 nucleotides: TGCAGTGGGAGGGGAACCTACGAGCAGTACTTC. The rearrangement uses TRBV20-1 and TRBJ2-7, with TRBD2 as a possible D gene (6 bases). The germline gives CDR1 DFQATT, CDR2 SNEGSKA (reference sequence). The V and J ends lost 7 bases and 2 bases respectively, with 9 bases between them. The CDR3 consists of 11 residues.

This clone appeared once. The rearrangement uses TRBV18 and TRBJ2-5, with 7 bases aligning to TRBD1. From germline, CDR1 is KGHSH and CDR2 LQKENI. V dropped 3 bases and J dropped 3; count of bases not matched to a gene: 4. The CDR3 consists of 14 residues. CDR3 protein: CASSPPQGEETQYF. The CDR3 DNA sequence: TGTGCCAGCTCACCTCCCCAGGGGGAAGAGACCCAGTACTTC.

This sequence joins TRBV7-9 and TRBJ1-1, with D possibly TRBD1 on 5 matching bases. V lost 5 bases and J lost 1, with 17 bases in between. CDR1 and CDR2 from the germline V gene are SEHNR and FQNEAQ (reference sequence). This CDR3 has 16 residues. In DNA, the CDR3 is TGTGCCAGCAGCCCCGCGCGATCCAGGGCGAACACTGAAGCTTTCTTT. It specifies CASSPARSRANTEAFF.

The V call is TRBV4-1, the J call TRBJ1-1, with D tentatively TRBD1 (5 bases). Germline V CDR1 and CDR2: MGHRA, YSYEKL. This CDR3 spans 13 amino acids. V lost 1 base and J lost 7, with 10 bases in between. The CDR3 DNA reads as TGCGCCAGCAGCCAAGGATGGGGCAGTGAAGCTTTCTTT. It encodes CASSQGWGSEAFF.

The gene calls are TRBV11-1 and TRBJ2-2, with D tentatively TRBD1 (6 bases). Germline V gene sequence: CDR1 SGHAT, CDR2 FQDESV (reference sequence). Trimming took 2 bases from V and 1 from J, leaving 8 bases between them. The CDR3 is 15 residues long. The CDR3 region has the DNA TGTGCCAGCAGCTTAACGACAGGGAACACCGGGGAGCTGTTTTTT. The encoded protein is CASSLTTGNTGELFF.

This clone was detected a few times. V and J are TRBV19 and TRBJ2-5; 8 nucleotides line up with TRBD2. Losses at the gene ends were 9 bases for V and 4 bases for J; bases not matched to a gene: 16. Germline lookup yields CDR1 LNHDA and CDR2 SQIVND (reference sequence). The length of the CDR3 is 16 residues. The CDR3 DNA follows: TGTGCCAGCGGCTCTCCGGGACTAGTAGGAGGAGAGACCCAGTACTTC. Protein: CASGSPGLVGGETQYF.

The rearrangement links TRBV5-1 to TRBJ1-2; D unclear. Trimming took 0 bases from V and 5 from J, leaving 8 bases between them. The CDR3 loop spans 13 amino acids. Germline CDR1 SGHRS, CDR2 YFSETQ. The CDR3 coding sequence is TGCGCCAGCAGCTTGGCTTCGGGGTATGGCTACACCTTC. Its protein is CASSLASGYGYTF.

This clone was recorded only once. The CDR3 loop is CASSRTSGAYNEQFF. The CDR3 coding sequence is TGTGCCAGCAGCCGGACTAGCGGGGCTTACAATGAGCAGTTCTTC. The V and J genes are TRBV3-1 (or the pseudogene TRBV3-2) and TRBJ2-1; 12 bases map to TRBD2. The V gene end was trimmed by 4 bases and the J gene end by 4 bases; junction bases not matched to a gene: 2. The CDR3 is 15 amino acids. Germline CDR1 reads LGHDT; CDR2 reads YNNKEL (reference sequence).

The chain is built from TRBV19 and TRBJ2-6; D is unclear. The V end was cut by 1 base, the J end by 0 bases, with 4 bases between. This CDR3 has 15 amino acids. Germline assignment: CDR1 LNHDA and CDR2 SQIVND (reference sequence). The CDR3 here is CASSIAVSGANVLTF. DNA of the CDR3: TGTGCCAGTAGTATAGCGGTCTCTGGGGCCAACGTCCTGACTTTC.

CDR3 coding DNA: TGTGCCAGCACCGCCCCCGGGACAGGGGGAGAGACCCAGTACTTC. The encoded protein is CASTAPGTGGETQYF. This chain connects TRBV28 to TRBJ2-5; 11 nucleotides match TRBD1. This CDR3 is 15 amino acids long. CDR1 and CDR2 (germline): MDHEN, SYDVKM. The V and J ends lost 7 bases and 4 bases, in that order; junction bases with no gene match: 8.

The chain uses TRBV29-1 and TRBJ2-3; 10 nucleotides agree with TRBD1. The junction had 14 bases not matched to a gene; V was cut back by 7 bases and J by 7 bases. Germline CDR1 is SQVTM and CDR2 is ANQGSEA. There are 15 residues in the CDR3. DNA for the CDR3: TGCAGCGCCCGACGATGGGACAGGGGCTTTTATACGCAGTATTTT. Protein: CSARRWDRGFYTQYF.

CDR3 residues: CASSLLLRARGTGELFF. The CDR3 DNA follows: TGTGCCAGCAGCTTATTGCTTCGCGCCAGGGGCACCGGGGAGCTGTTTTTT. The chain combines TRBV7-9 with TRBJ2-2; D possibly corresponds to TRBD1 (6 bases). This CDR3 is built from 17 residues. Germline CDR1 reads SEHNR; CDR2 reads FQNEAQ (reference sequence). V shed 2 bases and J shed 4 bases, with 17 bases lying between them. Based on the CDR3 plus reference TRBV7-9 and TRBJ2-2, the full variable domain is DTGVSQNPRHKITKRGQNVTFRCDPISEHNRLYWYRQTLGQGPEFLTYFQNEAQLEKSRLLSDRFSAERPKGSFSTLEIQRTEQGDSAMYLCASSLLLRARGTGELFFGEGSRLTVL.

The chain joins TRBV5-4 to TRBJ2-3, with TRBD2 identical over 8 bases. The CDR3 spans 14 residues. CDR1 and CDR2 from the germline V gene are SGHNT and YYREEE (reference sequence). Germline trimming cut 4 bases from V and 3 bases from J; bases unmatched to any gene: 4. Here the CDR3 DNA reads TGTGCCAGCAGCCCGGGGACTAGAACAGATACGCAGTATTTT. This codes for CASSPGTRTDTQYF.

The V and J genes are TRBV4-2 and TRBJ2-4; D remains ambiguous. The CDR3 contains 19 residues. The V end was cut by 4 bases, the J end by 3 bases, with 25 bases between. In germline, CDR1 is LGHNA, CDR2 YNFKEQ. CDR3: CASSPKLARGTVGKNIQYF. The CDR3 coding sequence is TGTGCCAGCAGCCCGAAATTGGCCCGAGGCACGGTTGGCAAAAACATTCAGTACTTC.

The chain is built from TRBV18 and TRBJ1-1; D uncertain. The CDR3 spans 15 residues. Germline assignment: CDR1 KGHSH and CDR2 LQKENI. Trimming removed 4 bases from V and 2 bases from J, with 14 bases in between. The CDR3 nucleotides are TGTGCCAGCTCACTGGGCGGGGTTCTAAACACTGAAGCTTTCTTT. As protein: CASSLGGVLNTEAFF. Looking up the rest from reference TRBV18 and TRBJ1-1 gives the full variable domain: NAGVMQNPRHLVRRRGQEARLRCSPMKGHSHVYWYRQLPEEGLKFMVYLQKENIIDESGMPKERFSAEFPKEGPSILRIQQVVRGDSAAYFCASSLGGVLNTEAFFGQGTRLTVV.

J is TRBJ2-3 and V is TRBV7-9, with D possibly being TRBD1 (7 bases). Germline assignment: CDR1 SEHNR and CDR2 FQNEAQ (reference sequence). The CDR3 runs 15 residues. Deletions cut 5 bases from V and 0 bases from J, with 12 bases between. The CDR3 sequence: CASSQQGTSTDTQYF. The DNA for the CDR3 is TGTGCCAGCAGCCAACAGGGGACTAGCACAGATACGCAGTATTTT.

This clone was seen a handful of times. The V call is TRBV2, the J call TRBJ2-1; possible D gene TRBD1, 6 bases. The CDR3 extends over 14 amino acids. Germline V gene sequence: CDR1 SNHLY, CDR2 FYNNEI. V lost 3 bases and J lost 7, with 13 bases in between. CDR3 amino acids: CASSDAQGRNEQFF. CDR3 bases: TGTGCCAGCAGTGATGCACAGGGTAGGAATGAGCAGTTCTTC.

This clone was seen many times. The chain combines TRBV27 with TRBJ2-1, with 7 bases aligning to TRBD2. This CDR3 is built from 16 residues. Germline V gene lookup returns CDR1 MNHEY and CDR2 SMNVEV (reference sequence). With 6 bases clipped from V and 2 bases from J, the junction kept 10 bases outside the gene matches. CDR3 region: CASRKDASGAYNEQFF. The CDR3 DNA sequence: TGTGCCAGCAGAAAGGATGCTAGCGGTGCCTACAATGAGCAGTTCTTC.

This clone was observed once. The chain recombines TRBV15 with TRBJ2-1, with 11 bases aligning to TRBD1. Germline trimming cut 8 bases from V and 4 bases from J; bases unmatched to any gene: 7. CDR1 is LNHNV and CDR2 is YYDKDF in the germline V gene (reference sequence). The CDR3 has 15 amino acids. DNA of the CDR3: TGTGCCACCGCAGGGGGGACAGGGGGTTACAATGAGCAGTTCTTC. This translates into CATAGGTGGYNEQFF. Using reference TRBV15 and TRBJ2-1 for the parts outside the CDR3, the full variable domain is DAMVIQNPRYQVTQFGKPVTLSCSQTLNHNVMYWYQQKSSQAPKLLFHYYDKDFNNEADTPDNFQSRRPNTSFCFLDIRSPGLGDTAMYLCATAGGTGGYNEQFFGPGTRLTVL.